The clone carrying this TCR beta chain was recorded a few times. The antigen remains unidentified. Nominally healthy donors were sampled, though unrecorded immune exposures were likely. The data belong to a study of cytomegalovirus exposure and HLA in healthy donors. Study results and limitations: There were some V segments, including TRBV6-2 and TRBV6-3, excluded as indistinguishable. In vitro work confirmed that a few CMV-associated chains recognize CMV antigens. According to a later analysis, most TCR beta chains associated with CMV appeared HLA-restricted.

CDR3 size: 14 residues. V lost 7 bases, J lost 4 bases, and 8 bases stayed unmatched. Germline V lookup: CDR1 SNHLY, CDR2 FYNNEI. Primers included in the PCR were 60 Vbeta and 13 Jbeta primers. Using immunoSEQ multiplex PCR, the repertoire was profiled, and TCRdb retains in-frame clones only, with some absent. The sample holds 100,000 or so clones, more than 70% seen once. Sequenced: PBMCs. The sequence derives from a male donor in good health and CMV-seropositive. This chain links TRBV2 with TRBJ2-7; 9 positions match TRBD1. Written as DNA, the CDR3 is TGTGCCAGCATTACCGGGACAGGGAAATACGAGCAGTACTTC. The encoded protein is CASITGTGKYEQYF.